There are many counts of the clone carrying this TCR beta chain. Its matching antigen is unknown. A TCRbeta library incorporating unique molecular identifiers was prepared. MiXCR was run by TCRdb on the PCR reads, yielding one entry per CDR3 protein. Of hundreds of thousands of distinct CDR3 sequences in the sample, approximately 13% were seen once. The CDR3 is made up of 13 amino acids. The germline gives CDR1 SGHRS, CDR2 YFSETQ. V shed 1 base and J shed 7 bases, with 12 bases lying between them. The entry originates in a study of T-cell reconstitution after alpha-beta-depleted transplantation in children. General study findings and limits: Expanded graft clones numbering several hundred reportedly gave rise to alpha-beta T cells about two months after transplant. At one year after transplant, newly produced T cells mostly accounted for T-cell counts and diversity.

The clonotype comes from a male patient under 18 who had a stem cell transplant for acute myeloid leukemia, so the T cells may come from the graft donor. Sequencing used PBMCs, mostly from graft donor cells, obtained 360 days after TCRalphabeta/CD19-depleted stem cell transplant. The rearrangement uses TRBV5-1 and TRBJ2-7; D is possibly TRBD2 (6 bases). The CDR3 spells CASSLLREMEQYF. DNA of the CDR3: TGCGCCAGCAGCTTGCTCCGGGAGATGGAGCAGTACTTC. The whole variable domain, filled in from reference TRBV5-1 and TRBJ2-7, reads KAGVTQTPRYLIKTRGQQVTLSCSPISGHRSVSWYQQTPGQGLQFLFEYFSETQRNKGNFPGRFSGRQFSNSRSEMNVSTLELGDSALYLCASSLLREMEQYFGPGTRLTVT.